A selection of T cell receptor beta chains follows, all from one sample in a study of identical twins. TCRdb reprocessed the 5' RACE reads with MiXCR, giving one entry per CDR3 protein. The data show approximately 700,000 distinct CDR3 sequences, 15% to 20% seen once. These data also formed part of another study, on T cells expressing NK-cell markers.

Sequencing was performed on PBMCs. These receptors were collected from a woman aged 18-29 years in good health. Each CDR3 is given with its conserved first and last residue. D genes are given only for firm matches. Size tells how often a clone was seen (once, few, many) or the class of an expanded clone, and some rows leave it out.

d_call: NA
clone_size: few
j_call: TRBJ2-1
v_call: TRBV20-1
cdr3_nt: TGCAGCAAAACGAAGGGGGGCCCCTACAATGAGCAGTTCTTC
cdr3_aa: CSKTKGGPYNEQFF

d_call: TRBD2
clone_size: NA
j_call: TRBJ2-1
v_call: TRBV6-2/TRBV6-3
cdr3_nt: TGTGCCAGCAGAGCGAGCGGGGGGGGCTACAATGAGCAGTTCTTC
cdr3_aa: CASRASGGGYNEQFF

d_call: TRBD1
clone_size: few
j_call: TRBJ2-7
v_call: TRBV7-9
cdr3_nt: TGTGCCAGCAGCCACAAGACAGGGGTGAACGAGCAGTACTTC
cdr3_aa: CASSHKTGVNEQYF

d_call: TRBD1
clone_size: NA
j_call: TRBJ1-2
v_call: TRBV7-8
cdr3_nt: TGTGCCAGCAGCTCCCCGACAGGGGGCTCTGGCTACACCTTC
cdr3_aa: CASSSPTGGSGYTF

d_call: TRBD1
clone_size: few
j_call: TRBJ2-3
v_call: TRBV5-5
cdr3_nt: TGTGCCAGCAGCGACAGGGGAGTCGGAGATACGCAGTATTTT
cdr3_aa: CASSDRGVGDTQYF

d_call: TRBD2
clone_size: many
j_call: TRBJ2-1
v_call: TRBV5-6
cdr3_nt: TGTGCCAGCAGCCCATGGACTAGCGGGGTACACAATGAGCAGTTCTTC
cdr3_aa: CASSPWTSGVHNEQFF

d_call: TRBD2
clone_size: many
j_call: TRBJ2-7
v_call: TRBV6-5
cdr3_nt: TGTGCCAGCAGTTTCCATAGGACTAGCGGGGGCTACGAGCAGTACTTC
cdr3_aa: CASSFHRTSGGYEQYF

d_call: TRBD2
clone_size: few
j_call: TRBJ2-7
v_call: TRBV12-3/TRBV12-4
cdr3_nt: TGTGCCAGCCCGGGAGGGGAGCAGTACTTC
cdr3_aa: CASPGGEQYF

d_call: TRBD2
clone_size: NA
j_call: TRBJ2-1
v_call: TRBV5-1
cdr3_nt: TGCGCCAGCAGACCTAGCGGGGCAACAGCCTACAATGAGCAGTTCTTC
cdr3_aa: CASRPSGATAYNEQFF

d_call: TRBD1
clone_size: NA
j_call: TRBJ2-7
v_call: TRBV29-1
cdr3_nt: TGCAGCGTTGCCCCGGGACAGTTGGTGTACGAGCAGTACTTC
cdr3_aa: CSVAPGQLVYEQYF

d_call: NA
clone_size: NA
j_call: TRBJ2-6
v_call: TRBV6-2/TRBV6-3
cdr3_nt: TGTGCCAGCAGGGACTGGGCCAACGTCCTGACTTTC
cdr3_aa: CASRDWANVLTF

d_call: NA
clone_size: few
j_call: TRBJ2-2
v_call: TRBV10-3
cdr3_nt: TGTGCCATCATTGGAACGAACACCGGGGAGCTGTTTTTT
cdr3_aa: CAIIGTNTGELFF

d_call: TRBD1
clone_size: few
j_call: TRBJ1-3
v_call: TRBV7-9
cdr3_nt: TGTGCCAGCAGCTTAGCCGGGGACAGTTCACCTGGAAACACCATATATTTT
cdr3_aa: CASSLAGDSSPGNTIYF

d_call: NA
clone_size: NA
j_call: TRBJ2-2
v_call: TRBV3-1
cdr3_nt: TGTGCCAGCAGCCATCCTCGGTCGGAGCTGTTTTTT
cdr3_aa: CASSHPRSELFF

d_call: NA
clone_size: few
j_call: TRBJ2-3
v_call: TRBV3-1
cdr3_nt: TGTGCCAGCAGCAGGGCTTACACAGATACGCAGTATTTT
cdr3_aa: CASSRAYTDTQYF

d_call: NA
clone_size: few
j_call: TRBJ2-1
v_call: TRBV10-3
cdr3_nt: TGTGCCATCACTGACTCGGGGAGGGGGAACAATGAGCAGTTCTTC
cdr3_aa: CAITDSGRGNNEQFF

d_call: TRBD2
clone_size: few
j_call: TRBJ2-2
v_call: TRBV6-5
cdr3_nt: TGTGCCAGCAGTTACCGACTAGCGGGAGGGCCTCGCAGGACCGGGGAGCTGTTTTTT
cdr3_aa: CASSYRLAGGPRRTGELFF

d_call: NA
clone_size: few
j_call: TRBJ1-1
v_call: TRBV29-1
cdr3_nt: TGCAGCGTTGGAGGTTGGGGGGTGAGGACTGAAGCTTTCTTT
cdr3_aa: CSVGGWGVRTEAFF

d_call: NA
clone_size: many
j_call: TRBJ1-2
v_call: TRBV12-3/TRBV12-4
cdr3_nt: TGTGCCAGCAGTTTAGTCGCGGGAAACTATGGCTACACCTTC
cdr3_aa: CASSLVAGNYGYTF

d_call: NA
clone_size: few
j_call: TRBJ1-5
v_call: TRBV6-1
cdr3_nt: TGTGCTACTGGGGATCAGCCCCAGCATTTT
cdr3_aa: CATGDQPQHF

d_call: NA
clone_size: NA
j_call: TRBJ1-1
v_call: TRBV4-2
cdr3_nt: TGTGCCAGCAGCCAAGAAGCCGGAGTTGGCACTGAAGCTTTCTTT
cdr3_aa: CASSQEAGVGTEAFF

d_call: NA
clone_size: NA
j_call: TRBJ1-6
v_call: TRBV6-1
cdr3_nt: TGTGCCAGCAGTAGAGGGTTTGATTCACCCCTCCACTTT
cdr3_aa: CASSRGFDSPLHF

d_call: NA
clone_size: few
j_call: TRBJ2-2
v_call: TRBV6-5
cdr3_nt: TGTGCCAGCAGTTATGGATTAACGAACACCGGGGAGCTGTTTTTT
cdr3_aa: CASSYGLTNTGELFF

d_call: TRBD2
clone_size: NA
j_call: TRBJ2-7
v_call: TRBV27
cdr3_nt: TGTGCCAGCAGTTTCACGACTAGCGGGAGTAACGAGCAGTACTTC
cdr3_aa: CASSFTTSGSNEQYF

d_call: TRBD1
clone_size: NA
j_call: TRBJ2-4
v_call: TRBV3-1
cdr3_nt: TGTGCCAGCAGCCAAGGACAGGGGTTAGGAAACATTCAGTACTTC
cdr3_aa: CASSQGQGLGNIQYF

d_call: NA
clone_size: NA
j_call: TRBJ1-1
v_call: TRBV6-5
cdr3_nt: TGTGCCAGCAGTTATGGACTCAGGGAGGACACTGAAGCTTTCTTT
cdr3_aa: CASSYGLREDTEAFF

d_call: NA
clone_size: NA
j_call: TRBJ2-1
v_call: TRBV20-1
cdr3_nt: TGCAGTGCTTTACGCTACAATGAGCAGTTCTTC
cdr3_aa: CSALRYNEQFF

d_call: NA
clone_size: few
j_call: TRBJ2-2
v_call: TRBV11-3
cdr3_nt: TGTGCCAGCAGCGCCCTAGGGAGCACCATGACCGGGGAGCTGTTTTTT
cdr3_aa: CASSALGSTMTGELFF

d_call: NA
clone_size: few
j_call: TRBJ2-3
v_call: TRBV7-2
cdr3_nt: TGTGCCAGCAGCTTAAAGGCGGCCACAGATACGCAGTATTTT
cdr3_aa: CASSLKAATDTQYF

d_call: TRBD2
clone_size: many
j_call: TRBJ2-3
v_call: TRBV5-1
cdr3_nt: TGTGCCAGCAGTCTAGCGGGAGTATCTACAGATACGCAGTATTTT
cdr3_aa: CASSLAGVSTDTQYF

d_call: NA
clone_size: few
j_call: TRBJ1-5
v_call: TRBV21-1
cdr3_nt: TGTGCCAGCAGCAAAGAAAACCCCAATCAGCCCCAGCATTTT
cdr3_aa: CASSKENPNQPQHF

d_call: TRBD1
clone_size: few
j_call: TRBJ2-1
v_call: TRBV29-1
cdr3_nt: TGCAGCGTTCTGTGGGACAGTCCCTACAATGAGCAGTTCTTC
cdr3_aa: CSVLWDSPYNEQFF

d_call: NA
clone_size: many
j_call: TRBJ2-1
v_call: TRBV6-6
cdr3_nt: TGTGCCAGCAGTCCAGGCCCCAACGAGCAGTTCTTC
cdr3_aa: CASSPGPNEQFF

d_call: TRBD1
clone_size: few
j_call: TRBJ2-7
v_call: TRBV5-1
cdr3_nt: TGCGCCAGCAGCTTAGGGACAGGTCCTAACGAGCAGTACTTC
cdr3_aa: CASSLGTGPNEQYF

d_call: NA
clone_size: NA
j_call: TRBJ2-1
v_call: TRBV15
cdr3_nt: TGTGCCACCAGCAGAGAAATACCGGAGGAGCCCTCCTACAATGAGCAGTTCTTC
cdr3_aa: CATSREIPEEPSYNEQFF

d_call: TRBD1
clone_size: NA
j_call: TRBJ2-1
v_call: TRBV5-6
cdr3_nt: TGTGCCAGCAGCTCTTTGGACAGGGGGGTAAATGAGCAGTTCTTC
cdr3_aa: CASSSLDRGVNEQFF

d_call: NA
clone_size: NA
j_call: TRBJ2-5
v_call: TRBV5-1
cdr3_nt: TGCGCCAGCAGCTTGGGATTGGCCCGCTCCCCCCAGTACTTC
cdr3_aa: CASSLGLARSPQYF

d_call: NA
clone_size: NA
j_call: TRBJ2-1
v_call: TRBV20-1
cdr3_nt: TGCAGTGCTAGACTTGACAGAGAGCAGTTCTTC
cdr3_aa: CSARLDREQFF

d_call: NA
clone_size: NA
j_call: TRBJ2-3
v_call: TRBV5-1
cdr3_nt: TGCGCCAGCAGCTCGACCCGGGGAGATACGCAGTATTTT
cdr3_aa: CASSSTRGDTQYF

d_call: NA
clone_size: few
j_call: TRBJ2-3
v_call: TRBV15
cdr3_nt: TGTGCCACCAGCAGAGCGAGGGGAACTTCGACAGATACGCAGTATTTT
cdr3_aa: CATSRARGTSTDTQYF

d_call: NA
clone_size: few
j_call: TRBJ2-3
v_call: TRBV25-1
cdr3_nt: TGTGCCAGCAGTGAATGGGGGAAATATAGCACAGATACGCAGTATTTT
cdr3_aa: CASSEWGKYSTDTQYF

d_call: TRBD1
clone_size: NA
j_call: TRBJ2-7
v_call: TRBV20-1
cdr3_nt: TGCAGTGCTAGAGCCCCGGACAGGGGCACCTACGAGCAGTACTTC
cdr3_aa: CSARAPDRGTYEQYF

d_call: NA
clone_size: NA
j_call: TRBJ2-7
v_call: TRBV12-3/TRBV12-4
cdr3_nt: TGTGCCAGCAGTTTACTTGCTAGTAAGGGCTACGAGCAGTACTTC
cdr3_aa: CASSLLASKGYEQYF

d_call: NA
clone_size: NA
j_call: TRBJ2-3
v_call: TRBV25-1
cdr3_nt: TGTGCCAGCAGTGAGCCGTGGGGGCCGTATACGCAGTATTTT
cdr3_aa: CASSEPWGPYTQYF

d_call: NA
clone_size: few
j_call: TRBJ2-3
v_call: TRBV12-3/TRBV12-4
cdr3_nt: TGTGCCAGCAGTCTTACCGGGCCCCGATTTTTT
cdr3_aa: CASSLTGPRFF

d_call: TRBD1
clone_size: few
j_call: TRBJ2-1
v_call: TRBV20-1
cdr3_nt: TGCAGTGCAAAAAGGACAGGGTCGAATGAGCAGTTCTTC
cdr3_aa: CSAKRTGSNEQFF

d_call: NA
clone_size: NA
j_call: TRBJ1-2
v_call: TRBV6-1
cdr3_nt: TGTGCCAGCAGTGAAGACTCGGTAGACGGCTACACCTTC
cdr3_aa: CASSEDSVDGYTF

d_call: NA
clone_size: NA
j_call: TRBJ2-5
v_call: TRBV20-1
cdr3_nt: TGCAGTGCCCGATGGGTGGAGGTAGAGACCCAGTACTTC
cdr3_aa: CSARWVEVETQYF

d_call: TRBD1
clone_size: few
j_call: TRBJ1-6
v_call: TRBV7-8
cdr3_nt: TGTGCCAGCAGCCCGGTTGACAGGGGAAGCTCACCCCTCCACTTT
cdr3_aa: CASSPVDRGSSPLHF

d_call: TRBD2
clone_size: few
j_call: TRBJ2-1
v_call: TRBV20-1
cdr3_nt: TGCAGTGCTAGTATTAGCGGGAGAAATGAGCAGTTCTTC
cdr3_aa: CSASISGRNEQFF

d_call: NA
clone_size: NA
j_call: TRBJ2-1
v_call: TRBV7-9
cdr3_nt: TGTGCCAGCAGCTTCGTTACGGACTTTCAGTTCTTC
cdr3_aa: CASSFVTDFQFF